This T cell receptor (beta chain) was sequenced in a study of blood T cell repertoires in COVID-19 (dated by TCRdb to about 2020). Study-wide context: Samples from collaborators originated in the United States, Italy and Spain and spanned both the acute and convalescent phases of COVID-19. The material from the prospective study consisted of cDNA or gDNA derived from T cells, B-cell-depleted T cells, or PBMCs. Deeply sampled blood TCRbeta repertoires from subjects exposed to, actively infected with, or recovered from COVID-19 were included in the dataset. A freely available public database, intended as a resource for researchers studying the immune response to SARS-CoV-2, is where the repertoires were released. The samples were drawn from two sources: the first 160 participants of the ongoing ImmuneRACE study, and 1,000 to 1,500 subjects contributed by 6 global collaborators. The sample metadata nearly always contained a de-identified subject ID, COVID-19 status, age in years and sex. Where available, HLA class I and class II types were taken from metadata supplied by the sample provider and were not determined by assay-based typing. Points the paper makes about the study in general: The amount of clinical and demographic metadata varied by source and participant and was provided uncurated.

The immunoSEQ Assay, a bias-controlled multiplex PCR, was used to amplify TCRbeta CDR3 regions from genomic DNA. Processing in the source paper ran as follows. The number of nucleated cells in each sample was estimated by amplification of reference gene primers within the assay. To quantify the absolute abundance of each unique TCRbeta CDR3 rearrangement, sequence reads were collapsed and filtered. For each sample, productive Simpson clonality was calculated by taking the square root of Simpson's diversity index across productive rearrangements. Held by TCRdb, this immuneACCESS table contains in-frame sequences only and omits some clones. Under half of the omission traces to an unresolved V gene where checked; the cause of the rest is unknown. D and trimming come from the DNA, and the V and J calls and clone size come from that table. A total of approximately 310,000 clones appear in this sample, roughly 86% of them only once. Clones ranked in the top ten supply less than 9.5% of the sample.

Sequences DFQATT (CDR1) and SNEGSKA (CDR2) are obtained from the germline V gene (reference sequence). There are 11 amino acids in the CDR3, from cysteine to phenylalanine inclusive. Only the CDR3 portion is preserved as DNA: 33 bases, with reading frame beginning at the first base. This clone has more than one count but fewer than ten. Its antigen remains undetermined. Base qualities are not recorded, but no much larger clone differs from it by a single base. Samples from volunteer blood donors who had recovered from COVID-19 were contributed by a second Seattle source. Each collaborating institution followed its own protocols to collect whole blood in K2EDTA tubes. For TCRbeta analysis, collaborator samples were shipped as frozen whole blood, as isolated PBMCs, or as DNA extracted from either sample type.

Recombination joined TRBV20-1 with TRBJ1-1; confidence is insufficient to name the D gene. This TCR was recovered from a woman aged 45-59 years who had recovered from COVID-19. The sequencing sample was made of peripheral blood. The DNA sequence is given as TGCAGATCCAAGTACTACACTGAAGCTTTCTTT. Translation gives CRSKYYTEAFF.